The 14 T cell receptor beta chains reported below all come from one sample, sequenced in a study of T-cell reconstitution after alpha-beta-depleted transplantation in children. The authors prepared the TCRbeta library with unique molecular identifiers. MiXCR, applied by TCRdb to the PCR reads, yields one record per CDR3 protein. The data show about 360,000 distinct CDR3 sequences, more than 10% seen once. The sequences come from PBMCs, collected from the stem cell graft. Every receptor here comes from a human donor who donated a stem cell graft to a child with Fanconi anemia.

This clonotype was detected ten times or more. This chain connects TRBV25-1 to TRBJ2-1; D might be TRBD1 (6 bases). Trimming took off 0 bases at V and 6 bases at J, with 9 bases between the two ends. Looked up from germline, CDR1 is MGHDK and CDR2 is SYGVNS. This CDR3 has 14 residues. In nucleotides, the CDR3 is TGTGCCAGCAGTGAATACAGGGGCCGCAATGAGCAGTTCTTC. Its translation: CASSEYRGRNEQFF.

The chain has TRBV29-1 and TRBJ2-3, with 10 positions matching TRBD2. CDR3 length: 12 amino acids. Germline CDR1 SQVTM, CDR2 ANQGSEA. Trimming at V came to 6 bases and at J to 10 bases, leaving 7 bases not matched to a gene. CDR3 residues: CSVGTSATPQYF. The CDR3 bases are TGCAGCGTCGGGACTAGCGCTACTCCGCAGTATTTT.

The J gene is TRBJ2-3, the V gene TRBV7-8; 11 bases match TRBD2. The germline CDR1 and CDR2 sequences are SGHVS and FQNEAQ. The CDR3 extends over 19 amino acids. V gave up 0 bases and J gave up 6 bases; unmatched junction bases: 14. The CDR3 sequence is CASSLALAGGTLPGDTQYF. The CDR3 DNA reads TGTGCCAGCAGCTTAGCCCTAGCGGGGGGAACTCTCCCTGGGGATACGCAGTATTTT.

The genes are TRBV20-1 and TRBJ2-1, with D hard to call. The germline CDR1 and CDR2 sequences are DFQATT and SNEGSKA (reference sequence). The CDR3 consists of 12 residues. V dropped 7 bases and J dropped 4 bases, with 11 bases sitting between them. The CDR3 protein is CSGDHGYNEQFF. In DNA form, the CDR3 reads TGCAGTGGGGATCATGGGTACAATGAGCAGTTCTTC.

This clonotype was seen a handful of times. The V call is TRBV6-5, the J call TRBJ2-7; maybe TRBD2 (5 bases). Germline CDR1 and CDR2: MNHEY and SVGAGI. Trimming stripped 4 bases from V and 2 bases from J, with 9 bases between. This CDR3 has 13 amino acids. The CDR3 here is CASSSGSPYEQYF. In nucleotides, the CDR3 is TGTGCCAGCAGTTCTGGGAGTCCCTACGAGCAGTACTTC.

This clonotype came up a few times. The rearrangement links TRBV20-1 to TRBJ2-1; 7 bases align to TRBD2. Germline values: CDR1 DFQATT, CDR2 SNEGSKA (reference sequence). CDR3 size: 16 residues. V was pared by 6 bases and J by 1 base, with 12 bases of the junction left unmatched. CDR3 sequence reads: CSAEVWGGGSYNEQFF. The CDR3 DNA reads TGCAGTGCCGAGGTCTGGGGCGGGGGATCCTACAATGAGCAGTTCTTC.

This sequence joins TRBV12-3 or TRBV12-4 and TRBJ1-1; 7 bases line up with TRBD1. This CDR3 has 14 amino acids. V lost 6 bases, J lost 1 base, and 5 bases stayed unmatched. In nucleotides, the CDR3 is TGTGCCAGCAGAGTCCGACAGGGGAACACTGAAGCTTTCTTT. It yields the protein CASRVRQGNTEAFF.

CDR3: CATSERGNEQFF. In DNA form, the CDR3 reads TGTGCCACCAGTGAGCGGGGCAATGAGCAGTTCTTC. The gene calls are TRBV24-1 and TRBJ2-1, with D possibly matching TRBD2 (6 bases). Trimming removed 4 bases at V and 6 bases at J, with 6 bases between. The CDR3 contains 12 residues. Germline V lookup: CDR1 KGHDR, CDR2 SFDVKD.

This clonotype was counted at least ten times. The chain joins TRBV9 to TRBJ2-2; 10 bases match TRBD2. The V and J ends lost 4 bases and 6 bases, in that order; junction bases with no gene match: 6. The CDR3 has 15 residues. Looked up from germline, CDR1 is SGDLS and CDR2 is YYNGEE. The CDR3 region has the DNA TGTGCCAGCAGCTCTAGCGGGGGCGCCCCCGGGGAGCTGTTTTTT. This gives the protein CASSSSGGAPGELFF.

Only a few counts were recorded for this clonotype. The chain recombines TRBV20-1 with TRBJ2-7, with D perhaps TRBD2 (5 bases). The CDR3 consists of 11 residues. V shed 7 bases and J shed 2 bases, with 9 bases lying between them. Germline-derived CDR1 and CDR2 are DFQATT and SNEGSKA (reference sequence). The DNA for the CDR3 is TGCAGTGGAGGACTTGCCTACGAGCAGTACGTC. It translates to CSGGLAYEQYV.

This clonotype was seen only a few times. This rearrangement joins TRBV12-3 or TRBV12-4 to TRBJ1-1, with a tentative D call TRBD1 (5 bases). This CDR3 spans 14 amino acids. The germline V and J ends were trimmed by 2 bases and 7 bases, with 14 bases remaining between them. This CDR3 reads CASSLQSGGFEAFF. The CDR3 DNA is TGTGCCAGCAGTTTACAGTCTGGGGGTTTTGAAGCTTTCTTT.

This clonotype was found a few times. This rearrangement joins TRBV11-1 to TRBJ1-2; 9 positions match TRBD1. Losses at the gene ends were 5 bases for V and 1 base for J; bases not matched to a gene: 14. The CDR3 covers 18 residues. Germline values: CDR1 SGHAT, CDR2 FQDESV (reference sequence). In DNA, the CDR3 is TGTGCCAGCAGCCTGGGCTTTCGAGACAGGGGGGATAACTATGGCTACACCTTC. Protein product: CASSLGFRDRGDNYGYTF. Based on the CDR3 plus reference TRBV11-1 and TRBJ1-2, the full variable domain is EAEVAQSPRYKITEKSQAVAFWCDPISGHATLYWYRQILGQGPELLVQFQDESVVDDSQLPKDRFSAERLKGVDSTLKIQPAELGDSAMYLCASSLGFRDRGDNYGYTFGSGTRLTVV.

This sequence joins TRBV7-2 and TRBJ2-5, with a possible D match to TRBD1 (7 bases). V was clipped by 2 bases and J by 4 bases, with 20 bases between them. The V gene's germline CDR1 is SGHTA and CDR2 FQGNSA. The CDR3 has 17 residues. This CDR3 is CASSLLGEAGGAETQYF. The CDR3 region has the DNA TGTGCCAGCAGCTTATTGGGGGAGGCAGGGGGAGCAGAGACCCAGTACTTC.

This clonotype has only a few counts. The rearrangement links TRBV2 to TRBJ2-5; no clear D. The germline V and J ends were trimmed by 1 base and 2 bases, with 2 bases remaining between them. This CDR3 comprises 12 residues. Germline lookup yields CDR1 SNHLY and CDR2 FYNNEI. CDR3 sequence (DNA): TGTGCCAGCAGTGAAGTACAAGAGACCCAGTACTTC. Translating it yields CASSEVQETQYF.